The 7 T cell receptor beta chains listed next were all sequenced from one sample in a study of technical replicates of blood from a few donors. The protocol was immunoSEQ multiplex PCR, while the TCRdb copy is restricted to in-frame clones and leaves out a portion. The repertoire has roughly 56,000 clones, 90% to 95% of them found once; the top ten carry roughly 3.1%. Sequencing was done on a sample of PBMCs. These receptors were obtained from a human donor in good health. Some clones in this sample may be carry-over from other donors' samples.

The chain links TRBV4-2 to TRBJ2-6; possibly TRBD1 for D (5 bases). In germline, CDR1 is LGHNA, CDR2 YNFKEQ. Trimming shortened V by 4 bases and J by 1 base, and 8 bases separated the two germline ends. The CDR3 has 15 amino acids. The CDR3 DNA follows: TGTGCCAGCAGCCGGCAGGGTTCTGGGGCCAACGTCCTGACTTTC. Protein: CASSRQGSGANVLTF.

The rearrangement joins TRBV2 to TRBJ1-6, with 8 positions matching TRBD1. CDR1 and CDR2 (germline): SNHLY, FYNNEI. CDR3 length: 13 residues. Germline trimming cut 5 bases from V and 7 bases from J; bases unmatched to any gene: 1. This chain's CDR3 is CASSWTGNSPLHF. The CDR3 DNA follows: TGTGCCAGCAGTTGGACAGGGAATTCACCCCTCCACTTT.

CDR3 amino acids: CASAPGLADSLSTDTQYF. In DNA form, the CDR3 reads TGTGCCAGCGCCCCGGGACTAGCGGATTCCTTAAGCACAGATACGCAGTATTTT. The chain is built from TRBV5-4 and TRBJ2-3; 11 nucleotides line up with TRBD2. Per germline, CDR1 SGHNT and CDR2 YYREEE (reference sequence). CDR3 length: 18 residues. Trimming cost V 7 bases and J 0 bases; bases outside gene matches: 13.

J is TRBJ1-4 and V is TRBV5-6; D is ambiguous. Trimming shortened V by 0 bases and J by 0 bases, and 9 bases separated the two germline ends. The CDR3 length is 16 residues. Germline-derived CDR1 and CDR2 are SGHDT and YYEEEE. The DNA for the CDR3 is TGTGCCAGCAGCTTGGCACAGCTTGCAACTAATGAAAAACTGTTTTTT. Protein: CASSLAQLATNEKLFF. The variable domain in full, with the rest retrieved from reference TRBV5-6 and TRBJ1-4, is DAGVTQSPTHLIKTRGQQVTLRCSPKSGHDTVSWYQQALGQGPQFIFQYYEEEERQRGNFPDRFSGHQFPNYSSELNVNALLLGDSALYLCASSLAQLATNEKLFFGSGTQLSVL.

The V gene is TRBV29-1, the J gene TRBJ1-1; D gene unclear. V was shortened by 2 bases and J by 6 bases, with 13 bases between the two germline ends. The CDR3 runs to 13 residues. Per germline, CDR1 SQVTM and CDR2 ANQGSEA. CDR3 DNA sequence: TGCAGCGTTGAAATTGGAAAAACAGCTGAAGCTTTCTTT. Translated, it gives CSVEIGKTAEAFF. Full variable domain (remainder filled in from reference TRBV29-1 and TRBJ1-1): SAVISQKPSRDICQRGTSLTIQCQVDSQVTMMFWYRQQPGQSLTLIATANQGSEATYESGFVIDKFPISRPNLTFSTLTVSNMSPEDSSIYLCSVEIGKTAEAFFGQGTRLTVV.

The gene calls are TRBV9 and TRBJ2-3; 7 positions match TRBD2. The CDR3 is made up of 17 amino acids. Germline CDR1 and CDR2: SGDLS and YYNGEE. V lost 2 bases to trimming and J lost 1 base; unmatched junction nucleotides: 10. In DNA form, the CDR3 reads TGTGCCAGCAGCGTGCGGGGAGGGGAGAAGGGCACAGATACGCAGTATTTT. This translates into CASSVRGGEKGTDTQYF.

The chain combines TRBV2 with TRBJ2-7; TRBD2 is a possible D gene (6 bases). The CDR3 has 14 residues. V gave up 7 bases and J gave up 6 bases, with 19 bases separating them. In germline, CDR1 is SNHLY, CDR2 FYNNEI. The CDR3 sequence: CASTTTGGGSEQYF. CDR3 nucleotides: TGTGCCAGCACGACCACCGGGGGTGGCAGCGAGCAGTACTTC.